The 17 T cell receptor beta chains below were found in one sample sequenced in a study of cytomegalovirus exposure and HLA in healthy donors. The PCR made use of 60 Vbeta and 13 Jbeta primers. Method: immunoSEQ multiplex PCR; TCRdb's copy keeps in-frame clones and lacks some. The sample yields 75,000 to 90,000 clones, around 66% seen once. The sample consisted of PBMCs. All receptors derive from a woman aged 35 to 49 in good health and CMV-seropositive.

The CDR3 DNA follows: TGTGCCAGCAGTTTTCGGCCAGGGGGCTATGGCTACACCTTC. Amino acid sequence: CASSFRPGGYGYTF. The chain joins TRBV27 to TRBJ1-2; 7 positions agree with TRBD1. J lost 4 bases, V lost 3 bases, and 5 bases had no gene match. The germline V gene encodes CDR1 MNHEY and CDR2 SMNVEV (reference sequence). This CDR3 has 14 residues.

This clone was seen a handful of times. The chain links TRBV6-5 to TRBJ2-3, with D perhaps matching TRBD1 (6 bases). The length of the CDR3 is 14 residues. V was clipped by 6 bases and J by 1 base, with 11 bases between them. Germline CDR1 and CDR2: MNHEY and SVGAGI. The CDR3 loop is CASRMTGGTDTQYF. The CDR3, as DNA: TGTGCCAGCAGAATGACAGGAGGCACAGATACGCAGTATTTT.

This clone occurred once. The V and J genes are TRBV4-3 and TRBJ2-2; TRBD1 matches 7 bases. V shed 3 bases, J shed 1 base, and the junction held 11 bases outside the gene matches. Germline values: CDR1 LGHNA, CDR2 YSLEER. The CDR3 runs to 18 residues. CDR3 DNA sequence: TGCGCCAGCAGCCATTCTACAAGGGGGACAGAGAACACCGGGGAGCTGTTTTTT. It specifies CASSHSTRGTENTGELFF.

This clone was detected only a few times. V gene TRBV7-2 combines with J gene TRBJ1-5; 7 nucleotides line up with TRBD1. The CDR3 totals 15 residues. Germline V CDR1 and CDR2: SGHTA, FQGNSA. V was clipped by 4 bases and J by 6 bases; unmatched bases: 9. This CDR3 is CASSYFTGVGQPQHF. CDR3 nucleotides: TGTGCCAGCAGCTACTTTACAGGGGTCGGTCAGCCCCAGCATTTT.

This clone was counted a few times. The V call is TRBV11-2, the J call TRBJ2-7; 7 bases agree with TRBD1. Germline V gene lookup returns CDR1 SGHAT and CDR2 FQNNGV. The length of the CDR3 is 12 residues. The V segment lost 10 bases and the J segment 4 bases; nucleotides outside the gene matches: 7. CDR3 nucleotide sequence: TGTGCCATCGAGGGGGCAACGTACGAGCAGTACTTC. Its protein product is CAIEGATYEQYF.

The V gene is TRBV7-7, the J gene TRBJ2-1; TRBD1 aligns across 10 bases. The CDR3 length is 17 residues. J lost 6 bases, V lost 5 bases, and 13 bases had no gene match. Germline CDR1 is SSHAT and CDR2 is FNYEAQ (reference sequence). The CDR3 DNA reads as TGTGCCAGCAGCCCAATTGAGGGACAGGGGAGGGGCAATGAGCAGTTCTTC. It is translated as CASSPIEGQGRGNEQFF.

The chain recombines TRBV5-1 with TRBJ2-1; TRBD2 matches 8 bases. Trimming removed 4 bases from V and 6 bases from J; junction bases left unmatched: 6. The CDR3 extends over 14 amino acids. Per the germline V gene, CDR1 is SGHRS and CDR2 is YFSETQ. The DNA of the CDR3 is TGCGCCAGCAGCCTCGGGGGGGACGGCAATGAGCAGTTCTTC. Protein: CASSLGGDGNEQFF.

The CDR3 coding sequence is TGCGCCAGCAAGAGGGATAACGATGGAGAAGCTTTCTTT. Translating it yields CASKRDNDGEAFF. V is TRBV5-1 and J is TRBJ1-1, with D uncertain. V lost 6 bases, J lost 8 bases, and 17 bases lay in between. This CDR3 is 13 amino acids long. Per germline, CDR1 SGHRS and CDR2 YFSETQ.

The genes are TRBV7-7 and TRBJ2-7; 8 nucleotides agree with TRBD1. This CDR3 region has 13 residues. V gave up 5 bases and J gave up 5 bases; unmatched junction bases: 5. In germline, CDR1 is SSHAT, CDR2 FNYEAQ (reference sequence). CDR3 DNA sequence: TGTGCCAGCAGCGATGGACAGGGCAACGAGCAGTACTTC. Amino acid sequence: CASSDGQGNEQYF.

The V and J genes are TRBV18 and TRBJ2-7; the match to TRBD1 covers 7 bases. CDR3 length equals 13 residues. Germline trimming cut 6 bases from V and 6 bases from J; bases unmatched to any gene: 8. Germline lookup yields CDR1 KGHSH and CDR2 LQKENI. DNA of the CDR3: TGTGCCAGCTCGATCGAACAGGGGACCGAGCAGTACTTC. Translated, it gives CASSIEQGTEQYF.

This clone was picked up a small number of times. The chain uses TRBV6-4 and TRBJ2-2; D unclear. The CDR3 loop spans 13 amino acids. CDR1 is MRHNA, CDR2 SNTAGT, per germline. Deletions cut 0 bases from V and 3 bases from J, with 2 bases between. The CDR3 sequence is CASSDSDTGELFF. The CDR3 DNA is TGTGCCAGCAGTGACTCCGACACCGGGGAGCTGTTTTTT.

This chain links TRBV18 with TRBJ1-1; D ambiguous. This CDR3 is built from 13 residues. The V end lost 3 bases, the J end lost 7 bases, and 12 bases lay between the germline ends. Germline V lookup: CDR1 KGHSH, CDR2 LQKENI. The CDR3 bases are TGTGCCAGCTCACCCCCGGGTCGGGTTGAAGCTTTCTTT. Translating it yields CASSPPGRVEAFF. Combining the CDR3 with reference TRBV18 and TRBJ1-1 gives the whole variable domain NAGVMQNPRHLVRRRGQEARLRCSPMKGHSHVYWYRQLPEEGLKFMVYLQKENIIDESGMPKERFSAEFPKEGPSILRIQQVVRGDSAAYFCASSPPGRVEAFFGQGTRLTVV.

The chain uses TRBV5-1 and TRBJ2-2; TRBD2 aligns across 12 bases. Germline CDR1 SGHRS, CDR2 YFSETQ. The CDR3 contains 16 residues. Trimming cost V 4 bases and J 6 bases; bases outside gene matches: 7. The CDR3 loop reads CASSVLAGGLAGELFF. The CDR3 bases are TGCGCCAGCAGCGTACTAGCGGGAGGTTTGGCCGGGGAGCTGTTTTTT.

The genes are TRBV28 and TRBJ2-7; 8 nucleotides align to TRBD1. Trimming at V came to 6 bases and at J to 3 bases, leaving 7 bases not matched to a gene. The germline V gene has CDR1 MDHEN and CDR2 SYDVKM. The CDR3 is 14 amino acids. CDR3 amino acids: CASSRLTGGYEQYF. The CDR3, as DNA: TGTGCCAGCAGCCGACTTACAGGGGGCTACGAGCAGTACTTC.

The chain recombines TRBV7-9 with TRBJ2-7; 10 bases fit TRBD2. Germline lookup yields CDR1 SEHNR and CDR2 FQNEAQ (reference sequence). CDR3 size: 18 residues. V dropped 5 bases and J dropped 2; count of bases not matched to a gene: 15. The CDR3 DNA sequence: TGTGCCAGCAGCCGCCCCGGCGGCGGGCTAGCGGGAGCCTACGAGCAGTACTTC. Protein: CASSRPGGGLAGAYEQYF. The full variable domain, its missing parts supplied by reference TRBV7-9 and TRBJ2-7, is DTGVSQNPRHKITKRGQNVTFRCDPISEHNRLYWYRQTLGQGPEFLTYFQNEAQLEKSRLLSDRFSAERPKGSFSTLEIQRTEQGDSAMYLCASSRPGGGLAGAYEQYFGPGTRLTVT.

The CDR3: CASSKVWPGGKLDEQYF. CDR3 DNA: TGTGCCAGCAGCAAAGTTTGGCCGGGGGGTAAATTAGACGAGCAGTACTTC. This rearrangement joins TRBV21-1 to TRBJ2-7; the table calls TRBD2, which could not be checked here. TRBV21-1 is a pseudogene locus. The CDR3 loop spans 17 amino acids.

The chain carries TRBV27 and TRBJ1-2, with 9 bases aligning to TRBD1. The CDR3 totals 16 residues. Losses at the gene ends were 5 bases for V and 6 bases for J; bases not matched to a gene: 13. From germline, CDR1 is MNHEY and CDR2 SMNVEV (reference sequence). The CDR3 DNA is TGTGCCAGCAGTCCCACAGGGGGCCCCCTTTTTAATGGCTACACCTTC. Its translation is CASSPTGGPLFNGYTF.